Shown below are 18 T cell receptor beta chains from a single sample sequenced in a study of T-cell reconstitution after alpha-beta-depleted transplantation in children. Using unique molecular identifiers, the investigators prepared the TCRbeta library. One entry per CDR3 protein, called by TCRdb with MiXCR from the PCR reads. This table has about 440,000 distinct CDR3 sequences, about 40% appearing once. The starting material was PBMCs, obtained before TCRalphabeta/CD19-depleted stem cell transplant. These receptors all stem from a girl aged 2 to 10 with aplastic anemia, due to receive a stem cell transplant.

J is TRBJ2-1 and V is TRBV7-3, with TRBD2 matching over 7 bases. The CDR3 loop spans 15 amino acids. Germline CDR1 is SGHTA and CDR2 is FQGTGA. V lost 6 bases, J lost 2 bases, and 7 bases stayed unmatched. In nucleotides, the CDR3 is TGTGCCAGCAGTCCCAGCGGGGACCCCTACAATGAGCAGTTCTTC. This encodes CASSPSGDPYNEQFF.

This clonotype came up once. A much larger clonotype is one base distant, so this may be a read error. CDR3 loop: CSAPGTRVFNEQFF. The DNA for the CDR3 is TGCAGTGCGCCGGGAACTAGGGTGTTCAATGAGCAGTTCTTC. The V call is TRBV20-1, the J call TRBJ2-1; possible D gene TRBD2, 5 bases. With 6 bases removed from V and 6 bases from J, the gap between germline ends came to 18 bases. The CDR3 length is 14 residues. Germline V CDR1 and CDR2: DFQATT, SNEGSKA (reference sequence).

The chain carries TRBV29-1 and TRBJ2-1, with D unresolved. V gave up 3 bases and J gave up 4 bases, with 4 bases separating them. There are 11 residues in the CDR3. Germline V gene lookup returns CDR1 SQVTM and CDR2 ANQGSEA. The CDR3 DNA reads as TGCAGCGTTGAGGATTACAATGAGCAGTTCTTC. Translated, it gives CSVEDYNEQFF.

The chain combines TRBV12-3 or TRBV12-4 with TRBJ2-6, with D maybe TRBD2 (5 bases). CDR3 size: 16 residues. V gave up 1 base and J gave up 1 base, with 8 bases separating them. The chain's CDR3 is CASSLVTGSGANVLTF. CDR3 in DNA: TGTGCCAGCAGTTTAGTAACGGGGTCTGGGGCCAACGTCCTGACTTTC.

This chain links TRBV6-2 or TRBV6-3 with TRBJ2-2; 10 bases are a match to TRBD2. Unmatched junction bases numbered 6, after V lost 0 bases and J lost 5 bases. CDR3 length: 17 amino acids. Germline CDR1 and CDR2: MNHEY and SVGEGT. The CDR3 reads CASSYSRLAGETGELFF. CDR3 in DNA: TGTGCCAGCAGTTACTCGAGGCTAGCGGGAGAGACCGGGGAGCTGTTTTTT.

The rearrangement links TRBV12-3 or TRBV12-4 to TRBJ2-1; TRBD2 matches at 7 bases. The CDR3 covers 13 residues. After removal of 4 bases from V and 9 bases from J, the junction contained 6 bases not matched to a gene. CDR3 amino acids: CASSWRGRGEQFF. CDR3 DNA: TGTGCCAGCAGTTGGCGGGGGAGGGGTGAGCAGTTCTTC.

The chain has TRBV28 and TRBJ1-4; D may be TRBD1 (5 bases). V was pared by 0 bases and J by 0 bases, with 11 bases between. Per the germline V gene, CDR1 is MDHEN and CDR2 is SYDVKM. There are 17 residues in the CDR3. The CDR3 reads CASSLWGRVATNEKLFF. The CDR3 DNA follows: TGTGCCAGCAGTTTATGGGGCAGGGTAGCAACTAATGAAAAACTGTTTTTT.

V usage is TRBV5-1 and J usage is TRBJ2-1; 7 bases fit TRBD1. This CDR3 contains 14 residues. Germline trimming cut 0 bases from V and 7 bases from J; bases unmatched to any gene: 4. Germline V lookup: CDR1 SGHRS, CDR2 YFSETQ. CDR3 coding DNA: TGCGCCAGCAGCTTGGCCCACAGGGGTAATGAGCAGTTCTTC. Residues: CASSLAHRGNEQFF.

In its sample, this clonotype was seen many times. The chain has TRBV27 and TRBJ2-5; no clear D gene. The V gene lost 6 bases and the J gene lost 5 bases, with 10 bases spanning the gap. The CDR3 spans 12 residues. CDR1 and CDR2 from the germline V gene are MNHEY and SMNVEV (reference sequence). DNA for the CDR3: TGTGCCAGCAGCTACCACGGGGAGACCCAGTACTTC. This translates into CASSYHGETQYF.

The gene calls are TRBV20-1 and TRBJ2-5; no clear D. The germline CDR1 and CDR2 sequences are DFQATT and SNEGSKA (reference sequence). Between the trimmed V and J ends, which lost 3 bases and 1 base, there was a span of 9 bases. The CDR3 is 13 amino acids. In DNA, the CDR3 is TGCAGTGCTAGCAGGCCACCCCAAGAGACCCAGTACTTC. It specifies CSASRPPQETQYF.

This clonotype was counted at least ten times. The rearrangement links TRBV20-1 to TRBJ2-1; D assignment may be TRBD1 or TRBD2 (5 bases each). Germline CDR1 DFQATT, CDR2 SNEGSKA (reference sequence). Trimming took off 5 bases at V and 0 bases at J, with 17 bases between the two ends. The CDR3 totals 16 residues. CDR3 residues: CSAFSWDQYSYNEQFF. CDR3 nucleotide sequence: TGCAGTGCTTTTAGCTGGGACCAGTACTCCTACAATGAGCAGTTCTTC.

In its sample, this clonotype was seen many times. The chain uses TRBV6-2 or TRBV6-3 and TRBJ1-2; a weak D match, TRBD1 (5 bases). The V and J ends lost 9 bases and 3 bases respectively, with 17 bases between them. The CDR3 consists of 14 residues. Looked up from germline, CDR1 is MNHEY and CDR2 is SVGEGT. Here the CDR3 DNA reads TGTGCCAGTGGGACCGGGACGGAACACTATGGCTACACCTTC. This gives the protein CASGTGTEHYGYTF.

The J gene is TRBJ2-1, the V gene TRBV12-3 or TRBV12-4; no clear D. Trimming pared 5 bases from V and 5 bases from J, leaving 19 bases between. The CDR3 totals 16 residues. The CDR3 protein is CASSGGPRTPHNEQFF. DNA for the CDR3: TGTGCCAGCAGTGGCGGACCACGAACGCCGCACAATGAGCAGTTCTTC.

This clonotype was observed at least ten times. CDR3 protein: CSALREDGETQYF. The CDR3 nucleotides read TGCAGTGCTCTCCGGGAGGATGGGGAGACCCAGTACTTC. The rearrangement joins TRBV20-1 to TRBJ2-5; 7 bases map to TRBD2. The CDR3 runs 13 residues. Germline assignment: CDR1 DFQATT and CDR2 SNEGSKA (reference sequence). Germline trimming cut 5 bases from V and 5 bases from J; bases unmatched to any gene: 8.

The V gene is TRBV29-1, the J gene TRBJ2-1; D is unclear. Germline assignment: CDR1 SQVTM and CDR2 ANQGSEA. V lost 4 bases, J lost 11 bases, and 12 bases lay in between. This CDR3 region has 11 residues. The CDR3 region has the DNA TGCAGCGTTGGGAAAGGTACGCAGCAGTTCTTC. It is translated as CSVGKGTQQFF.

CDR3 nucleotide sequence: TGTGCCAGCAGTTCCCCCGGGACTAGCGGGAGGCCATCCCACAATGAGCAGTTCTTC. It yields the protein CASSSPGTSGRPSHNEQFF. The chain is built from TRBV6-2 or TRBV6-3 and TRBJ2-1, with 15 bases identical to TRBD2. This CDR3 contains 19 residues. CDR1 and CDR2 from the germline V gene are MNHEY and SVGEGT. The V and J ends lost 4 bases and 5 bases, in that order; junction bases with no gene match: 12.

This clonotype came up a few times. The genes are TRBV27 and TRBJ1-2; TRBD1 matches 8 bases. The germline gives CDR1 MNHEY, CDR2 SMNVEV (reference sequence). CDR3 length equals 14 residues. Trimming cost V 6 bases and J 3 bases; bases outside gene matches: 6. CDR3 bases: TGTGCCAGCAGCCCGCAGGGGGCTCACTATGGCTACACCTTC. Amino acids: CASSPQGAHYGYTF.

The J gene is TRBJ1-1, the V gene TRBV20-1; TRBD1 agrees at 10 bases. The J segment lost 5 bases and the V segment lost 5 bases, leaving 14 bases of the junction unmatched. Germline CDR1 and CDR2: DFQATT and SNEGSKA (reference sequence). The CDR3 loop spans 16 amino acids. CDR3 sequence (DNA): TGCAGTGCTGGAGGGGGGACAGGGGAATCGTGGACTGAAGCTTTCTTT. As protein: CSAGGGTGESWTEAFF.